The 23 T cell receptor beta chains presented below share a single source sample, sequenced in a study of cytomegalovirus exposure and HLA in healthy donors (TCRdb year 2017). Library method: the immunoSEQ multiplex PCR assay. The clones in this table, taken by TCRdb from immuneACCESS, are in-frame only. Not every clone is retained; where verified, under half of the shortfall comes from an unresolved V gene, and the cause of the rest is unknown. The sample table holds over 90,000 clones, of which around 96% were seen once. Approximately 1% of the sample is in the top ten clones. Sample: PBMCs. These receptors were taken from a woman between 18 and 30 years old in good health and CMV-seronegative.

This clone was detected only once. The rearrangement uses TRBV2 and TRBJ2-1, with TRBD2 identical over 14 bases. The V and J ends lost 6 bases and 4 bases, in that order; junction bases with no gene match: 8. The CDR3 sequence is 17 residues long. Germline CDR1 SNHLY, CDR2 FYNNEI. The CDR3 DNA reads TGTGCCAGCAGCCACGGACTAGCGGGAGGTTTTTACAATGAGCAGTTCTTC. It codes for CASSHGLAGGFYNEQFF.

The genes are TRBV5-1 and TRBJ2-2; D is perhaps TRBD1 (6 bases). From germline, CDR1 is SGHRS and CDR2 YFSETQ. Trimming pared 5 bases from V and 2 bases from J, leaving 13 bases between. The CDR3 extends over 15 amino acids. The CDR3 loop reads CASSLEGGNTGELFF. For the CDR3, the DNA is TGCGCCAGCAGTCTGGAAGGGGGTAACACCGGGGAGCTGTTTTTT.

The V and J genes are TRBV6-6 and TRBJ1-3; no definite D call. The V and J ends lost 0 bases and 1 base respectively, with 7 bases between them. The CDR3 consists of 15 residues. Germline values: CDR1 MNHNY, CDR2 SVGAGI (reference sequence). The CDR3 DNA reads TGTGCCAGCAGTTACTCAAGAGGGTCTGGAAACACCATATATTTT. It encodes CASSYSRGSGNTIYF.

J is TRBJ2-5 and V is TRBV11-2, with 12 nucleotides matching TRBD2. This CDR3 spans 15 amino acids. Germline-derived CDR1 and CDR2 are SGHAT and FQNNGV. Trimming at V came to 2 bases and at J to 5 bases, leaving 3 bases not matched to a gene. The CDR3 spells CASSLFLAGGETQYF. CDR3 DNA sequence: TGTGCCAGCAGCTTATTCCTAGCGGGGGGGGAGACCCAGTACTTC.

CDR3 loop: CASSPPFPGLAGVGEQFF. CDR3 sequence (DNA): TGTGCCAGCTCACCACCGTTCCCCGGACTAGCGGGGGTGGGTGAGCAGTTCTTC. The chain uses TRBV18 and TRBJ2-1; 13 nucleotides agree with TRBD2. Per germline, CDR1 KGHSH and CDR2 LQKENI. V shed 0 bases, J shed 9 bases, and the junction held 11 bases outside the gene matches. CDR3 length: 18 residues.

The chain has TRBV25-1 and TRBJ1-2; D gene uncertain. The CDR3 is made up of 11 amino acids. Trimming left V 5 bases short and J 8 bases short, with 9 bases between. Germline CDR1 reads MGHDK; CDR2 reads SYGVNS. The DNA for the CDR3 is TGTGCCAGCAGTACGGGTTTCGGCTACACCTTC. Protein: CASSTGFGYTF.

V gene TRBV9 combines with J gene TRBJ2-5; 7 bases agree with TRBD2. The germline V gene encodes CDR1 SGDLS and CDR2 YYNGEE. V trimming: 0 bases; J trimming: 4 bases; junction bases outside the gene matches: 3. The CDR3 totals 14 residues. In nucleotides, the CDR3 is TGTGCCAGCAGCGTAGCTACGGGGGGAGAGACCCAGTACTTC. Translation gives CASSVATGGETQYF.

The V and J genes are TRBV5-5 and TRBJ1-2; TRBD1 matches 8 bases. The CDR3 contains 16 residues. V shed 2 bases, J shed 3 bases, and the junction held 9 bases outside the gene matches. Per the germline V gene, CDR1 is SGHKS and CDR2 is YYEKEE (reference sequence). The CDR3 protein is CASSLPGQGSDYGYTF. DNA of the CDR3: TGTGCCAGCAGCTTACCAGGACAGGGATCCGACTATGGCTACACCTTC.

The chain employs TRBV6-6 and TRBJ2-2, with D perhaps TRBD1 (5 bases). Germline V gene lookup returns CDR1 MNHNY and CDR2 SVGAGI (reference sequence). This CDR3 contains 15 residues. With 0 bases removed from V and 3 bases from J, the gap between germline ends came to 8 bases. CDR3 region: CASSYSGADTGELFF. CDR3 sequence (DNA): TGTGCCAGCAGTTACTCAGGGGCGGACACCGGGGAGCTGTTTTTT.

This clone was seen only once. This sequence joins TRBV6-1 and TRBJ1-1; TRBD1 might be the D (5 bases). This CDR3 is 12 amino acids long. V was cut by 7 bases and J by 5 bases, with 11 bases left in between. Germline values: CDR1 MNHNS, CDR2 SASEGT. This CDR3 reads CASNWGGTEAFF. The CDR3 DNA follows: TGTGCCAGCAATTGGGGGGGTACTGAAGCTTTCTTT.

The V call is TRBV11-3, the J call TRBJ1-1; D not resolved. The CDR3 is 17 amino acids. Germline V gives CDR1 SGHNT, CDR2 YENEEA. V was clipped by 6 bases and J by 4 bases, with 24 bases between them. The CDR3 spells CASRSPGLATRSTEAFF. CDR3 bases: TGTGCCAGCAGATCCCCAGGACTGGCTACTAGGAGCACTGAAGCTTTCTTT. The variable domain in full, with the rest retrieved from reference TRBV11-3 and TRBJ1-1, is EAGVVQSPRYKIIEKKQPVAFWCNPISGHNTLYWYLQNLGQGPELLIRYENEEAVDDSQLPKDRFSAERLKGVDSTLKIQPAELGDSAVYLCASRSPGLATRSTEAFFGQGTRLTVV.

The V call is TRBV5-1, the J call TRBJ1-2; 7 bases match TRBD1. V lost 4 bases to trimming and J lost 7 bases; unmatched junction nucleotides: 4. The CDR3 contains 12 residues. The germline V gene has CDR1 SGHRS and CDR2 YFSETQ. CDR3 sequence reads: CASSPDRAGYTF. In DNA, the CDR3 is TGCGCCAGCAGCCCCGACAGGGCTGGCTACACCTTC.

This chain uses TRBV6-6 with TRBJ2-7; 7 bases map to TRBD1. J gave up 0 bases and V 10 bases, and 6 bases lay outside the gene matches. CDR1 is MNHNY and CDR2 is SVGAGI in the germline V gene (reference sequence). The CDR3 loop spans 13 amino acids. CDR3 residues: CATRTGSSYEQYF. CDR3 coding DNA: TGTGCCACCCGGACAGGAAGCTCCTACGAGCAGTACTTC.

The V call is TRBV11-3, the J call TRBJ1-2; no clear D. This CDR3 is 14 amino acids long. Per germline, CDR1 SGHNT and CDR2 YENEEA. Between the trimmed V and J ends, which lost 4 bases and 8 bases, there was a span of 17 bases. CDR3 coding DNA: TGTGCCAGCAGCTCCCACGACGGTTGGGCCGGCTACACCTTC. Translating gives CASSSHDGWAGYTF.

This chain links TRBV7-6 with TRBJ1-2; 11 bases align to TRBD1. Trimming cost V 2 bases and J 0 bases; bases outside gene matches: 11. Germline CDR1 and CDR2: SGHVS and FNYEAQ. The length of the CDR3 is 19 residues. As DNA, the CDR3 is TGTGCCAGCAGCTTATTTGGGGGGACAGGGGGATCTCCTAACTATGGCTACACCTTC. It codes for CASSLFGGTGGSPNYGYTF.

As DNA, the CDR3 is TGTGCCAGCCCTCGGGGGGGGCCCCCTACCTACGAGCAGTACTTC. It yields the protein CASPRGGPPTYEQYF. This rearrangement joins TRBV27 to TRBJ2-7; 8 nucleotides line up with TRBD2. Per the germline V gene, CDR1 is MNHEY and CDR2 is SMNVEV (reference sequence). V was pared by 8 bases and J by 2 bases, with 11 bases of the junction left unmatched. This CDR3 spans 15 amino acids.

The chain links TRBV30 to TRBJ1-3, with TRBD1 matching over 7 bases. V lost 1 base to trimming and J lost 4 bases; unmatched junction nucleotides: 7. The V gene's germline CDR1 is GTSNPN and CDR2 SVGIG (reference sequence). The CDR3 has 15 amino acids. The CDR3 region has the DNA TGTGCCTGGAGTGCCCTGACAGGGATAGGAAACACCATATATTTT. This codes for CAWSALTGIGNTIYF.

The chain is built from TRBV5-4 and TRBJ2-7; 11 bases are shared with TRBD2. Germline CDR1 and CDR2: SGHNT and YYREEE (reference sequence). The CDR3 is 16 amino acids. V was pared by 4 bases and J by 3 bases, with 9 bases of the junction left unmatched. In nucleotides, the CDR3 is TGTGCCAGCAGCCTACCAACTAGCGGGGGAGACTACGAGCAGTACTTC. Protein sequence: CASSLPTSGGDYEQYF.

The V gene is TRBV6-5, the J gene TRBJ2-7; D perhaps matches TRBD1 (5 bases). The CDR3 length is 14 residues. Germline lookup yields CDR1 MNHEY and CDR2 SVGAGI. V lost 5 bases, J lost 4 bases, and 15 bases lay in between. CDR3 sequence (DNA): TGTGCCAGCAGTCAAACACAGGACGTTTACGAGCAGTACTTC. Protein sequence: CASSQTQDVYEQYF.

The gene calls are TRBV5-1 and TRBJ2-1, with TRBD2 matching over 10 bases. The CDR3 extends over 16 amino acids. Germline assignment: CDR1 SGHRS and CDR2 YFSETQ. V trimming: 1 base; J trimming: 2 bases; junction bases outside the gene matches: 3. This CDR3 is CASSLWTSGAYNEQFF. The CDR3 DNA is TGCGCCAGCAGCTTGTGGACTAGCGGAGCCTACAATGAGCAGTTCTTC.

The chain couples TRBV19 to TRBJ2-1; 10 nucleotides align to TRBD2. The CDR3 length is 16 residues. Germline V gene sequence: CDR1 LNHDA, CDR2 SQIVND (reference sequence). The V and J ends lost 4 bases and 7 bases, in that order; junction bases with no gene match: 10. Here the CDR3 DNA reads TGTGCCAGTAGTAGCCAGTCCCTAGCGGGAGAAAATGAGCAGTTCTTC. This codes for CASSSQSLAGENEQFF.

The chain has TRBV6-1 and TRBJ2-5; 9 nucleotides line up with TRBD2. The CDR3 runs to 16 residues. CDR1 and CDR2 (germline): MNHNS, SASEGT. J was trimmed by 5 bases and V by 3 bases; bases with no gene match: 10. CDR3 DNA sequence: TGTGCCAGCAGTGATCTAGCGGGGACCGGCGGGGAGACCCAGTACTTC. Its translation is CASSDLAGTGGETQYF.

The chain employs TRBV30 and TRBJ1-1, with D tentatively TRBD1 (5 bases). Trimming removed 0 bases at V and 4 bases at J, with 15 bases between. The CDR3 has 15 residues. Germline CDR1 reads GTSNPN; CDR2 reads SVGIG (reference sequence). The CDR3 region is CAWSVQGVISTEAFF. CDR3 in DNA: TGTGCCTGGAGTGTGCAGGGTGTAATTAGCACTGAAGCTTTCTTT.